The 17 T cell receptor beta chains in this list originate from one sample, sequenced in a study of blood T cell repertoires in COVID-19. Libraries were prepared by immunoSEQ multiplex PCR; TCRdb keeps only in-frame clonotypes and omits some of them. Among 150,000 to 200,000 clones listed, around 80% were seen once. Specimen: peripheral blood. These receptors were taken from an elderly woman with COVID-19, enrolled during active disease.

The J gene is TRBJ1-1, the V gene TRBV29-1; possible D gene TRBD1, 6 bases. Germline V lookup: CDR1 SQVTM, CDR2 ANQGSEA. The ends were cut back, 6 bases at V and 2 bases at J, with 13 bases in the middle. The CDR3 is made up of 13 amino acids. For the CDR3, the DNA is TGCAGCGTCCGGAGGGGGGGCAACACTGAAGCTTTCTTT. Translation gives CSVRRGGNTEAFF.

The rearrangement joins TRBV29-1 to TRBJ2-3; 11 nucleotides agree with TRBD2. The CDR3 runs 16 residues. Per germline, CDR1 SQVTM and CDR2 ANQGSEA. The J segment lost 2 bases and the V segment lost 6 bases, leaving 10 bases of the junction unmatched. The CDR3 sequence is CSVVPGLAAHTDTQYF. The DNA for the CDR3 is TGCAGCGTCGTCCCGGGACTAGCGGCCCACACAGATACGCAGTATTTT.

V usage is TRBV10-3 and J usage is TRBJ2-1; D perhaps matches TRBD2 (5 bases). Germline CDR1 ENHRY, CDR2 SYGVKD. The CDR3 spans 14 residues. V was cut by 0 bases and J by 8 bases, with 11 bases left in between. The CDR3 is CAISESVGVYEQFF. CDR3 nucleotides: TGTGCCATCAGTGAGTCAGTGGGAGTCTATGAGCAGTTCTTC.

This clone was recorded many times. V and J are TRBV7-6 and TRBJ2-3; 13 bases fit TRBD2. J was trimmed by 11 bases and V by 6 bases; bases with no gene match: 14. The CDR3 is 16 amino acids. The germline V gene encodes CDR1 SGHVS and CDR2 FNYEAQ. CDR3 amino acids: CASSHPGLAGMRGQYF. The CDR3 region has the DNA TGTGCCAGCAGTCATCCGGGACTAGCGGGAATGCGTGGGCAGTATTTT.

This chain links TRBV5-4 with TRBJ1-1, with a weak D call TRBD1 (6 bases). V was trimmed by 4 bases and J by 6 bases, leaving 16 bases between them. Germline CDR1 is SGHNT and CDR2 is YYREEE (reference sequence). The CDR3 is 14 amino acids. DNA for the CDR3: TGTGCCAGCAGCCCGAGGGGGGGCGAGGCTGAAGCTTTCTTT. Its protein product is CASSPRGGEAEAFF. Full variable domain (outside the CDR3, taken from reference TRBV5-4 and TRBJ1-1): ETGVTQSPTHLIKTRGQQVTLRCSSQSGHNTVSWYQQALGQGPQFIFQYYREEENGRGNFPPRFSGLQFPNYSSELNVNALELDDSALYLCASSPRGGEAEAFFGQGTRLTVV.

A few counts support this clone. The chain recombines TRBV10-2 with TRBJ1-3; 7 nucleotides line up with TRBD1. The CDR3 runs 15 residues. Germline loops: CDR1 WSHSY, CDR2 SAAADI. The trim removed 1 base at V and 2 bases at J, leaving 2 bases unmatched. The CDR3 reads CASSEFQGAGNTIYF. DNA for the CDR3: TGCGCCAGCAGTGAGTTTCAGGGGGCTGGAAACACCATATATTTT.

The rearrangement uses TRBV18 and TRBJ2-1; 7 nucleotides line up with TRBD1. The CDR3 covers 15 residues. Germline V CDR1 and CDR2: KGHSH, LQKENI. V gave up 2 bases and J gave up 2 bases; unmatched junction bases: 3. CDR3 in amino acids: CASSPTGTAYNEQFF. For the CDR3, the DNA is TGTGCCAGCTCACCAACCGGGACAGCCTACAATGAGCAGTTCTTC.

This chain links TRBV2 with TRBJ2-5; the match to TRBD1 covers 8 bases. Germline CDR1 is SNHLY and CDR2 is FYNNEI. The V segment lost 7 bases and the J segment 4 bases; nucleotides outside the gene matches: 5. The CDR3 totals 13 residues. This CDR3 is CASMWTGLETQYF. CDR3 DNA sequence: TGTGCCAGCATGTGGACAGGGTTAGAGACCCAGTACTTC.

The chain recombines TRBV15 with TRBJ1-5, with 7 bases that match TRBD1. Germline CDR1 LNHNV, CDR2 YYDKDF (reference sequence). This CDR3 spans 15 amino acids. The V and J ends lost 6 bases and 0 bases, in that order; junction bases with no gene match: 5. CDR3 coding DNA: TGTGCCACCAGTCCTGACAGGGCTAGCAATCAGCCCCAGCATTTT. Protein: CATSPDRASNQPQHF. The full variable domain, in which reference TRBV15 and TRBJ1-5 provide the parts outside the CDR3, is DAMVIQNPRYQVTQFGKPVTLSCSQTLNHNVMYWYQQKSSQAPKLLFHYYDKDFNNEADTPDNFQSRRPNTSFCFLDIRSPGLGDTAMYLCATSPDRASNQPQHFGDGTRLSIL.

The chain is built from TRBV6-5 and TRBJ2-7, with TRBD2 as a possible D gene (6 bases). There are 13 residues in the CDR3. V lost 7 bases to trimming and J lost 0 bases, with 10 bases between them. Germline-derived CDR1 and CDR2 are MNHEY and SVGAGI. DNA of the CDR3: TGTGCCAGCACGGAGGGCATCTCCTACGAGCAGTACTTC. The encoded protein is CASTEGISYEQYF.

The J gene is TRBJ2-2, the V gene TRBV5-5, with 7 bases identical to TRBD1. The length of the CDR3 is 14 residues. In germline, CDR1 is SGHKS, CDR2 YYEKEE (reference sequence). With V trimmed by 4 bases and J by 3 bases, 3 bases remained unmatched. The CDR3 is CASSRGHYTGELFF. Here the CDR3 DNA reads TGTGCCAGCAGCAGGGGGCATTACACCGGGGAGCTGTTTTTT.

The chain uses TRBV11-2 and TRBJ2-7; the match to TRBD2 covers 11 bases. Per germline, CDR1 SGHAT and CDR2 FQNNGV. This CDR3 spans 16 amino acids. Trimming removed 3 bases from V and 2 bases from J; junction bases left unmatched: 6. Here the CDR3 DNA reads TGTGCCAGCAGCTTCTCCCTAGCGGGGGGACCCTACGAGCAGTACTTC. This translates into CASSFSLAGGPYEQYF.

The chain couples TRBV28 to TRBJ1-1; 8 bases match TRBD1. CDR1 is MDHEN, CDR2 SYDVKM, per germline. V gave up 7 bases and J gave up 5 bases; unmatched junction bases: 15. The CDR3 is 16 residues long. The CDR3 region has the DNA TGTGCCAGCACCCAGGGACAGGTGGGAATAGGTACTGAAGCTTTCTTT. Translated, it gives CASTQGQVGIGTEAFF.

J is TRBJ1-4 and V is TRBV7-9; D may be TRBD1 (6 bases). V lost 1 base, J lost 7 bases, and 13 bases lay in between. There are 15 residues in the CDR3. Per the germline V gene, CDR1 is SEHNR and CDR2 is FQNEAQ (reference sequence). The CDR3 nucleotides read TGTGCCAGCAGCTTAGGGACAGCGCTTATTGAAAAACTGTTTTTT. Translating it yields CASSLGTALIEKLFF.

The genes are TRBV2 and TRBJ1-4, with 8 bases identical to TRBD1. The CDR3 loop spans 14 amino acids. V shed 6 bases and J 4 bases; nucleotides not matched to a gene: 4. Looked up from germline, CDR1 is SNHLY and CDR2 is FYNNEI. In DNA, the CDR3 is TGTGCCAGCAGAGCAGGGGGCTTTAATGAAAAACTGTTTTTT. Protein sequence: CASRAGGFNEKLFF. The whole variable domain, filled in from reference TRBV2 and TRBJ1-4, reads EPEVTQTPSHQVTQMGQEVILRCVPISNHLYFYWYRQILGQKVEFLVSFYNNEISEKSEIFDDQFSVERPDGSNFTLKIRSTKLEDSAMYFCASRAGGFNEKLFFGSGTQLSVL.

This sequence joins TRBV28 and TRBJ1-2; D unclear. Between the trimmed V and J ends, which lost 1 base and 3 bases, there was a span of 12 bases. Germline V lookup: CDR1 MDHEN, CDR2 SYDVKM. The CDR3 loop spans 15 amino acids. The CDR3 DNA reads as TGTGCCAGCAGTTTATCGAACCTATACCACTATGGCTACACCTTC. This translates into CASSLSNLYHYGYTF.

The V call is TRBV7-2, the J call TRBJ2-1; TRBD2 agrees at 7 bases. The CDR3 contains 13 residues. V shed 2 bases and J 8 bases; nucleotides not matched to a gene: 3. Germline V gives CDR1 SGHTA, CDR2 FQGNSA. The CDR3 protein is CASSLWGGHEQFF. CDR3 nucleotides: TGTGCCAGCAGCTTATGGGGAGGGCATGAGCAGTTCTTC.